The 6 T cell receptor beta chains presented below share a single source sample, sequenced in a study of blood T cell repertoires in COVID-19. Clones were read by immunoSEQ multiplex PCR, and TCRdb kept only the in-frame ones, dropping some. The profile shows a few hundred thousand clones, 87% of them singletons. The specimen was PBMCs or T cells enriched from blood (not recorded which). These receptor sequences come from a woman aged 25 to 39 who had recovered from COVID-19.

The chain uses TRBV2 and TRBJ1-3; 10 positions match TRBD1. The J segment lost 3 bases and the V segment lost 4 bases, leaving 6 bases of the junction unmatched. The CDR3 has 16 residues. Germline V gives CDR1 SNHLY, CDR2 FYNNEI. The CDR3 coding sequence is TGTGCCAGCAGTGTACCGGGACAGGGGCGTGGAAACACCATATATTTT. Translating it yields CASSVPGQGRGNTIYF.

The chain recombines TRBV24-1 with TRBJ2-1, with 7 bases matching TRBD2. The ends lost 4 bases at V and 8 bases at J; junction bases unmatched: 10. The CDR3 sequence is 15 residues long. Looked up from germline, CDR1 is KGHDR and CDR2 is SFDVKD. The CDR3 spells CATSDPRAGRHEQFF. The CDR3, as DNA: TGTGCCACCAGTGACCCTCGAGCGGGGAGGCATGAGCAGTTCTTC.

V usage is TRBV11-3 and J usage is TRBJ2-1, with a tentative D call TRBD1 (5 bases). The V and J ends lost 4 bases and 4 bases respectively, with 11 bases between them. This CDR3 comprises 14 residues. In germline, CDR1 is SGHNT, CDR2 YENEEA. CDR3: CASSSNAGYNEQFF. CDR3 sequence (DNA): TGTGCCAGCAGCTCGAACGCAGGGTACAATGAGCAGTTCTTC.

The chain carries TRBV28 and TRBJ2-7; D is unresolved. The V gene's germline CDR1 is MDHEN and CDR2 SYDVKM. V lost 7 bases, J lost 4 bases, and 14 bases lay in between. The CDR3 spans 13 residues. CDR3 region: CASTPTRKYEQYF. The CDR3 nucleotides read TGTGCCAGCACCCCGACACGAAAGTACGAGCAGTACTTC.

V gene TRBV12-3 or TRBV12-4 combines with J gene TRBJ2-4; D is possibly TRBD1 (7 bases). The V and J ends lost 7 bases and 9 bases respectively, with 10 bases between them. The CDR3 is made up of 11 amino acids. The CDR3 nucleotides read TGTGCCAGCACAGGGGGGATCATTCAGTACTTC. Protein sequence: CASTGGIIQYF.

The rearrangement uses TRBV19 and TRBJ1-2; TRBD1 agrees at 7 bases. Looked up from germline, CDR1 is LNHDA and CDR2 is SQIVND (reference sequence). The CDR3 consists of 17 residues. J lost 0 bases, V lost 10 bases, and 17 bases had no gene match. The CDR3 nucleotides are TGTGCCACTCCACCTCCCCCGAAGGGGGCTCCTAACTATGGCTACACCTTC. Amino acid sequence: CATPPPPKGAPNYGYTF.